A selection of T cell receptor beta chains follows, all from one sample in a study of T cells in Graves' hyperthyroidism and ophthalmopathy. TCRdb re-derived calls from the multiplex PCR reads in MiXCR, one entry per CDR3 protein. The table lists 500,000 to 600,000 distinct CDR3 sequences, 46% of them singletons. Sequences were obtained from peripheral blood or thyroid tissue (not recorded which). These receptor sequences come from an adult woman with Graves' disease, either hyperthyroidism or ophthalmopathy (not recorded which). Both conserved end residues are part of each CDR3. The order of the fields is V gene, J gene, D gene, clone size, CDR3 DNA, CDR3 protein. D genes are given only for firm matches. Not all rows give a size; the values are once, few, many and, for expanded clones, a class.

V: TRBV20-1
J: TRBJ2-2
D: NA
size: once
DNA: TGCAGTGCTAGAGGGGTCGCGGGGTATGGGGAGCTGTTTTTT
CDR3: CSARGVAGYGELFF

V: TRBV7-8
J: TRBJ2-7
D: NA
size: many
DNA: TGTGCCAGCAGCTCCAGACACATAATGCGGAGCGAGCAGTACTTC
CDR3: CASSSRHIMRSEQYF

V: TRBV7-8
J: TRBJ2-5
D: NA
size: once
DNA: TGTGCCAGCAGCCGCCACGGGGCCCAGTACTTC
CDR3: CASSRHGAQYF

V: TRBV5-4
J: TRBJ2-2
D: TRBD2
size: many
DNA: TGTGCCAGCAGCCAGACTAGCGGGAGAAAAAGGGAGCTGTTTTTT
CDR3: CASSQTSGRKRELFF

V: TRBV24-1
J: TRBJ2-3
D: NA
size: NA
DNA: TGTGCCACCAGTGATGAGACTAGGGCCACAGATACGCAGTATTTT
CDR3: CATSDETRATDTQYF

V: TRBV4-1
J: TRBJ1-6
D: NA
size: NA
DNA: TGCGCCAGCAGCCAAGAACCCCGCTCACCCCTCCACTTT
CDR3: CASSQEPRSPLHF

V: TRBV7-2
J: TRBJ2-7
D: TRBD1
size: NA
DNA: TGTGCCAGCAGCAACGGACAGGGTATGGTGGCCGAGCAGTACTTC
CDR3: CASSNGQGMVAEQYF

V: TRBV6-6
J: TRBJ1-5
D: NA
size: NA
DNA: TGTGCCAGCATGGCACAAAGAGGGAATCAGCCCCAGCATTTT
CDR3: CASMAQRGNQPQHF

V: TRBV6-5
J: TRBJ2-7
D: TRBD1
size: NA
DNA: TGTGCCAGCAGTTACGCCCCGGCCAGGGGGTCCTACGAGCAGTACTTC
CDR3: CASSYAPARGSYEQYF

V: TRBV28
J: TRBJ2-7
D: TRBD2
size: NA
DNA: TGTGCCAGCAGTATAGGGCTCCGCGGGAGATACGAGCAGTACTTC
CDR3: CASSIGLRGRYEQYF

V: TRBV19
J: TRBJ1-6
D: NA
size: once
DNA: TGTGCCAGTGGAGATATGTATTCACCCCTCCACTTT
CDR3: CASGDMYSPLHF

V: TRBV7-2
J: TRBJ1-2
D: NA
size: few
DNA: TGTGCCAGCAATGGTGGGGGCAGCTTAAACTATGGCTACACCTTC
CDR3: CASNGGGSLNYGYTF

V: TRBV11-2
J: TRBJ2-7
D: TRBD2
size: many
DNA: TGTGCCAGCAGCCGGACTAGCGGGATCGAGCAGTACTTC
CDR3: CASSRTSGIEQYF

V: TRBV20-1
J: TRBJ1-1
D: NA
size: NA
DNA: TGCAGTGCTAGACTAGCGGGAGGGTTCTTT
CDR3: CSARLAGGFF

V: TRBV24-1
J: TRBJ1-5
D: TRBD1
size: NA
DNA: TGTGCTACCGGGACAGCCCATCAGCCCCAGCATTTT
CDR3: CATGTAHQPQHF

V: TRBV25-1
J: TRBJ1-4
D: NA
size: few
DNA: TGTGCCAGCTCGACAGACCTTAATGAAAAACTGTTTTTT
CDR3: CASSTDLNEKLFF

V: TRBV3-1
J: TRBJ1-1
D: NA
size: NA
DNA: TGTGCCAGCAGCCAAGTTGAAGGGCCCACTGAAGCTTTCTTT
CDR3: CASSQVEGPTEAFF

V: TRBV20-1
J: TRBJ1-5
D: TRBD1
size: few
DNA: TGCAGTGCTAGCCGAGACAGGGCGGTCCAGCCCCAGCATTTT
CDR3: CSASRDRAVQPQHF

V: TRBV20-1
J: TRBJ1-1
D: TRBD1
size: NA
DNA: TGCAGTGCTAGAGTGGGAGGGGGCGAAGGCACTGAAGCTTTCTTT
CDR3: CSARVGGGEGTEAFF

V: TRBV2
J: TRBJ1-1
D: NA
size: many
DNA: TGTGCCAGCACCTCGGGGGGGTTCGGGGCTTTCTTT
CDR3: CASTSGGFGAFF

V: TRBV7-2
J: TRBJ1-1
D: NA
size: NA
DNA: TGTGCCAGCAGCCAGGGGTCATATAGTAGAGCTTTCTTT
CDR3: CASSQGSYSRAFF

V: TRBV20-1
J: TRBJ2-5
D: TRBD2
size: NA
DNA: TGCAGTGCCCAGCGGGGTGGCGAGACCCAGTACTTC
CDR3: CSAQRGGETQYF

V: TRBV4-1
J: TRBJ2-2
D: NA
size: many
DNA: TGCGCCAGCAGCCAACCAAGTACTAGAGGCGGCACCGGGGAGCTGTTTTTT
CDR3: CASSQPSTRGGTGELFF

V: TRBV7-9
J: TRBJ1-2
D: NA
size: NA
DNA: TGTGCCAGCAGCCTCGGGGGGGTCAACGGCTACACCTTC
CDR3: CASSLGGVNGYTF